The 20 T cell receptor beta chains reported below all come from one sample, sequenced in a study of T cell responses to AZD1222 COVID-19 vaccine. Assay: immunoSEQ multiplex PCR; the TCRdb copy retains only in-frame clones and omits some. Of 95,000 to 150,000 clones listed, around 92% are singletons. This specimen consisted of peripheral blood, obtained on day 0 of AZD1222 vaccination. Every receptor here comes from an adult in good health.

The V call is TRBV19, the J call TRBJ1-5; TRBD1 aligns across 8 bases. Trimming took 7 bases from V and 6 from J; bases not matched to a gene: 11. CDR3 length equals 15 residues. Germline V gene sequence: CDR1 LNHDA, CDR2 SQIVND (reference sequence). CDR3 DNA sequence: TGTGCCAGTATCGACCAGGGGGCAGGTGGTCAGCCCCAGCATTTT. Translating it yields CASIDQGAGGQPQHF.

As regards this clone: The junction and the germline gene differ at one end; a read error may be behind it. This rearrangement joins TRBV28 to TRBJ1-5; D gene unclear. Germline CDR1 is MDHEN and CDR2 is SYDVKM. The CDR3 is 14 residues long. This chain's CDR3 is CASSLWGSSQPQHF. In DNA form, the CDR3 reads TGTGCCAGCAGTTTATGGGGGAGCAGTCAGCCCCAGCATTTT.

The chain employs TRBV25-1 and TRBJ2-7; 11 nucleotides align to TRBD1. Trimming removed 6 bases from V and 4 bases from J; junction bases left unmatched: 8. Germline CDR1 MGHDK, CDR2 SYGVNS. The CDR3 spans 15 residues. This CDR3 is CASRQDRGPYYEQYF. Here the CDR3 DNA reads TGTGCCAGCAGACAGGACAGGGGGCCTTATTACGAGCAGTACTTC.

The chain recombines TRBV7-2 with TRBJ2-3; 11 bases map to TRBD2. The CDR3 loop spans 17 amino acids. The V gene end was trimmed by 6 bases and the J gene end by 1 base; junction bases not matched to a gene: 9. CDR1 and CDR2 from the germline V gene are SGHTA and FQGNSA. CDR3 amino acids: CASRELAGERGTDTQYF. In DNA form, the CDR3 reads TGTGCCAGCAGAGAACTAGCGGGGGAGAGGGGCACAGATACGCAGTATTTT.

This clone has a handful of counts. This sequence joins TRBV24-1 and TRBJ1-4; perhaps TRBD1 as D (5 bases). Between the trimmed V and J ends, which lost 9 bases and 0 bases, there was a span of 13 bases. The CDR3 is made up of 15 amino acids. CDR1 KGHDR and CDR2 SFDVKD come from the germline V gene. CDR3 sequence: CATSRGRATNEKLFF. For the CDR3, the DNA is TGTGCCACCTCAAGGGGTCGGGCAACTAATGAAAAACTGTTTTTT.

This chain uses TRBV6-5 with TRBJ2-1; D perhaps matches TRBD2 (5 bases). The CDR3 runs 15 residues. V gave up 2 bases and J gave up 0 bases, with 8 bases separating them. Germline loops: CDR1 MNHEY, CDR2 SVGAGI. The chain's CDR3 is CASSYEGISYNEQFF. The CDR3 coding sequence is TGTGCCAGCAGTTACGAGGGAATCTCCTACAATGAGCAGTTCTTC.

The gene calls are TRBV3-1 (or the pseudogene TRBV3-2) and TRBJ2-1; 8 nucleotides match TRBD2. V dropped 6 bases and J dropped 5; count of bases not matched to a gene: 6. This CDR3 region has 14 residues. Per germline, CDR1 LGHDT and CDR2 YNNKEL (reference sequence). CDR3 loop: CASRGGGTHNEQFF. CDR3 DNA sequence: TGTGCCAGCAGGGGCGGGGGGACCCACAATGAGCAGTTCTTC.

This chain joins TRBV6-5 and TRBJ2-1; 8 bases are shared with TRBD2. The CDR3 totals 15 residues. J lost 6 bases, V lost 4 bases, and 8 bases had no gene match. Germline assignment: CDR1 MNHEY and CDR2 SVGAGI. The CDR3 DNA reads TGTGCCAGCAGTTTCAGCGGGAGTTTGGGCAATGAGCAGTTCTTC. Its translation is CASSFSGSLGNEQFF.

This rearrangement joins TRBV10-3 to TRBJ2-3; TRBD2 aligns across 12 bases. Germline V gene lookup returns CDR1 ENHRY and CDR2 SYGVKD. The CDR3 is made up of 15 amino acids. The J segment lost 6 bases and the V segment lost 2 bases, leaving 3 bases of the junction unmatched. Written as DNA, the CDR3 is TGTGCCATCAGTGAGGGACTAGCGGGGTCGGATACGCAGTATTTT. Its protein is CAISEGLAGSDTQYF.

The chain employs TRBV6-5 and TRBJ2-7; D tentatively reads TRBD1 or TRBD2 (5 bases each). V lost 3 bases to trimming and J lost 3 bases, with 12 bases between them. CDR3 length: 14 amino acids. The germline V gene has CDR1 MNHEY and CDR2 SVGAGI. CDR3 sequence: CASSYGGVDYEQYF. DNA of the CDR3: TGTGCCAGCAGTTATGGGGGTGTTGACTACGAGCAGTACTTC.

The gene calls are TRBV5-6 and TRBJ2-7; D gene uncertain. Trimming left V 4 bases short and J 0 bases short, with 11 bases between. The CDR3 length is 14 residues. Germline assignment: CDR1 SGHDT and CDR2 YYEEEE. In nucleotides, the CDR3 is TGTGCCAGCAGCCAGACACTACTCTCCTACGAGCAGTACTTC. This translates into CASSQTLLSYEQYF.

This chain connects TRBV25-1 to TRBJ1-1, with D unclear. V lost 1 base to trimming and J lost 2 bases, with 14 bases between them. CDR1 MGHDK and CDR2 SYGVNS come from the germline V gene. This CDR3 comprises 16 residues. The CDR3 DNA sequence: TGTGCCAGCAGTGAATTTCACGGGAGTCGAAACACTGAAGCTTTCTTT. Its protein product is CASSEFHGSRNTEAFF.

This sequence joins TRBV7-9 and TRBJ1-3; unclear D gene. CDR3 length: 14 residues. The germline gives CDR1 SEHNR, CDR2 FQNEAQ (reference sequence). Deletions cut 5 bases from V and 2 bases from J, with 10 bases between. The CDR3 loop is CASSPPGAGNTIYF. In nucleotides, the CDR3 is TGTGCCAGCAGCCCCCCCGGGGCTGGAAACACCATATATTTT. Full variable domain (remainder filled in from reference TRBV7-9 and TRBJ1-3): DTGVSQNPRHKITKRGQNVTFRCDPISEHNRLYWYRQTLGQGPEFLTYFQNEAQLEKSRLLSDRFSAERPKGSFSTLEIQRTEQGDSAMYLCASSPPGAGNTIYFGEGSWLTVV.

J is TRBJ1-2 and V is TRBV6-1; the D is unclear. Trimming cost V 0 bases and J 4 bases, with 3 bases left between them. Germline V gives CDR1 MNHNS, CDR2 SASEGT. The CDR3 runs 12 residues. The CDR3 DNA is TGTGCCAGCAGTGAAGCGTCCTATGGCTACACCTTC. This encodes CASSEASYGYTF.

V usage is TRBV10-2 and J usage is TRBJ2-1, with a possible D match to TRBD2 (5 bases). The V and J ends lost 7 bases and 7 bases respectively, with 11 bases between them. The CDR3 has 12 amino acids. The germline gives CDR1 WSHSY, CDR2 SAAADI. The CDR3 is CASKGGRNEQFF. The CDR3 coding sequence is TGCGCCAGCAAAGGCGGGCGGAATGAGCAGTTCTTC.

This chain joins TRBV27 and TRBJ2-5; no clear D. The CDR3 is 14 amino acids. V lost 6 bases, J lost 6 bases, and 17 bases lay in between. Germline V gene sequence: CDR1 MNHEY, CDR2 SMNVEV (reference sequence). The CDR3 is CASSPTGVVKTQYF. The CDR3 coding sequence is TGTGCCAGCAGCCCGACTGGGGTGGTTAAGACCCAGTACTTC.

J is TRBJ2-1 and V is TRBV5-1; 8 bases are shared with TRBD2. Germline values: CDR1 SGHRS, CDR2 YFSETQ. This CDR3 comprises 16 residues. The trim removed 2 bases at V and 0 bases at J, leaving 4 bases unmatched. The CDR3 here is CASSLPSGSSYNEQFF. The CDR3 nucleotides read TGCGCCAGCAGCTTACCCAGCGGGAGCTCCTACAATGAGCAGTTCTTC.

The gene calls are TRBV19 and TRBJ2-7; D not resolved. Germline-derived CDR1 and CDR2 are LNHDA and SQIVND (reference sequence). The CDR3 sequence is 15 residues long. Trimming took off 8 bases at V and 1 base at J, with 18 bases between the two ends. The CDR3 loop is CASAPSLGGSYEQYF. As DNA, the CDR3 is TGTGCCAGTGCCCCCTCGCTGGGTGGGTCCTACGAGCAGTACTTC.

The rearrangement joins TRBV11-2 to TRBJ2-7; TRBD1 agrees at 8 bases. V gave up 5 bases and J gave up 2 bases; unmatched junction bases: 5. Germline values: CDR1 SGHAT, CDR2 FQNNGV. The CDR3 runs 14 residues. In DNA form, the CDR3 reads TGTGCCAGCAGCCCCGGGACAGGTCCCTACGAGCAGTACTTC. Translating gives CASSPGTGPYEQYF.

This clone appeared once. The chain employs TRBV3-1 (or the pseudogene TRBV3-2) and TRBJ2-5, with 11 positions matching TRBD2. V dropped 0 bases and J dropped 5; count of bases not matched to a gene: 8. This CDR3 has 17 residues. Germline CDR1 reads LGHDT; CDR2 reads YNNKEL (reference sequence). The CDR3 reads CASSQDGLAGMGETQYF. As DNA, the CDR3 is TGTGCCAGCAGCCAAGATGGACTAGCGGGCATGGGGGAGACCCAGTACTTC.